The present T cell receptor (beta chain) was sequenced within a study of cytomegalovirus exposure and HLA in healthy donors. Findings of the study overall: Among TCR beta chains of equal frequency, HLA-associated ones were more clonally expanded in a later analysis. There were approximately 150 TCR beta chains listed as cytomegalovirus-associated. Both high specificity and high sensitivity reportedly marked the classifier's diagnosis of cytomegalovirus status.

The germline V gene has CDR1 SQVTM and CDR2 ANQGSEA. The V end was cut by 7 bases, the J end by 1 base, with 10 bases between. This CDR3 comprises 12 residues. PCR primers comprised 60 Vbeta and 13 Jbeta primers. Source study methods: There were around 77 million unique TCR beta chains by a later count, and approximately 11 million of them were shared. The table came from immunoSEQ multiplex PCR; TCRdb's copy has only in-frame clones and leaves some out. The V and J calls and clone size are taken from that table; D and trimming were inferred from the DNA. This table holds tens of thousands of clones. On this clone: The antigen remains unidentified.

Sequencing was done on a sample of PBMCs. The genes are TRBV29-1 and TRBJ2-5, with D possibly matching TRBD2 (6 bases). This clonotype was sampled from a woman between 25 and 40 years old in good health and CMV-seronegative. CDR3 DNA sequence: TGCAGCGCGATGGGACTCCAAGAGACCCAGTACTTC. Protein product: CSAMGLQETQYF.